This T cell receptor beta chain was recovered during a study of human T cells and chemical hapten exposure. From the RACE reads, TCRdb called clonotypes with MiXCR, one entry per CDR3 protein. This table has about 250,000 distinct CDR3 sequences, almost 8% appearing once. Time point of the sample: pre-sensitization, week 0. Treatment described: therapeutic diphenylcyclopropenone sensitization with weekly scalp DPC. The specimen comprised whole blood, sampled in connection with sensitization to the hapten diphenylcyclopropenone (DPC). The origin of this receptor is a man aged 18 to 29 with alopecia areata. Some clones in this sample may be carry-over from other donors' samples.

The CDR3 loop is CASSSRDRGQGNQPQHF. The CDR3 nucleotides read TGTGCCAGCAGTTCCCGGGACAGGGGCCAAGGCAATCAGCCCCAGCATTTT. This chain connects TRBV3-1 to TRBJ1-5, with 10 nucleotides matching TRBD1. This CDR3 has 17 amino acids. CDR1 LGHDT and CDR2 YNNKEL come from the germline V gene (reference sequence). Unmatched junction bases numbered 10, after V lost 6 bases and J lost 2 bases.